The present TCR beta chain was sequenced within a study of control samples from healthy donors and cancer patients. Assay used: immunoSEQ multiplex PCR; TCRdb lists only in-frame clones, some missing. Of about 92,000 clones listed, 82% were seen once; the top ten hold over 7.5%. The V gene end was trimmed by 5 bases and the J gene end by 7 bases; junction bases not matched to a gene: 9. The CDR3 runs to 16 residues. Germline V gene sequence: CDR1 KGHDR, CDR2 SFDVKD. This TCR came from a woman aged 60-70 years in good health. Material: blood. The chain couples TRBV24-1 to TRBJ2-2; 10 nucleotides align to TRBD1. CDR3 amino acids: CATSGAGQGMIGELFF. The CDR3 DNA sequence: TGTGCCACCAGTGGCGCGGGACAGGGGATGATCGGGGAGCTGTTTTTT.